This passage covers 19 T cell receptor beta chains from one sample sequenced in a study of CD8 T cells in Susac syndrome. RNA totalling roughly 0.45 to 1 ug underwent reverse transcription with random hexamers. Via MiXCR, TCRdb re-called the immunoSEQ multiplex PCR reads, giving one row per CDR3 protein. The table has 150,000 to 200,000 distinct CDR3 sequences, roughly 90% seen once; the top ten hold approximately 0.09%. The sample was CD4+ T cells from PBMCs. The receptor set was obtained from a human donor with Susac syndrome.

The genes are TRBV12-3 or TRBV12-4 and TRBJ2-3, with D perhaps matching TRBD1 (5 bases). This CDR3 contains 15 residues. The V end lost 5 bases, the J end lost 4 bases, and 16 bases lay between the germline ends. Here the CDR3 DNA reads TGTGCCAGCAGTGACCGACGGACACAGTCAGATACGCAGTATTTT. Translating gives CASSDRRTQSDTQYF.

This clonotype was recorded a few times. The V and J genes are TRBV18 and TRBJ1-2; 8 bases map to TRBD1. The ends lost 5 bases at V and 3 bases at J; junction bases unmatched: 2. The CDR3 has 13 amino acids. The germline V gene has CDR1 KGHSH and CDR2 LQKENI. Here the CDR3 DNA reads TGTGCCAGCTCAGAGGACAGGGACTATGGCTACACCTTC. Its protein is CASSEDRDYGYTF.

The gene calls are TRBV29-1 and TRBJ2-1; D gene uncertain. The germline V gene has CDR1 SQVTM and CDR2 ANQGSEA. V lost 2 bases and J lost 8, with 13 bases in between. CDR3 size: 13 residues. The CDR3 reads CSVERTALHEQFF. The DNA of the CDR3 is TGCAGCGTTGAAAGGACGGCCCTCCATGAGCAGTTCTTC.

The gene calls are TRBV24-1 and TRBJ2-1; D may match TRBD1 or TRBD2 (5 bases each). The CDR3 has 13 amino acids. V gave up 9 bases and J gave up 8 bases, with 16 bases separating them. Germline V gives CDR1 KGHDR, CDR2 SFDVKD. The CDR3 here is CATAGPGVDEQFF. As DNA, the CDR3 is TGTGCCACCGCAGGGCCCGGGGTGGATGAGCAGTTCTTC.

The V gene is TRBV6-5, the J gene TRBJ2-1; 8 bases fit TRBD2. Germline trimming cut 7 bases from V and 7 bases from J; bases unmatched to any gene: 0. The germline V gene has CDR1 MNHEY and CDR2 SVGAGI. The CDR3 consists of 11 residues. Written as DNA, the CDR3 is TGTGCCAGCACGGGAGGGAATGAGCAGTTCTTC. As protein: CASTGGNEQFF.

The chain uses TRBV7-2 and TRBJ2-3, with 8 bases identical to TRBD2. CDR1 SGHTA and CDR2 FQGNSA come from the germline V gene. J was trimmed by 3 bases and V by 5 bases; bases with no gene match: 7. This CDR3 spans 15 amino acids. This CDR3 is CASSLRGGSTDTQYF. The DNA of the CDR3 is TGTGCCAGCAGCCTACGGGGGGGCTCTACAGATACGCAGTATTTT.

The V gene is TRBV28, the J gene TRBJ1-1; D gene ambiguous. Germline V gene lookup returns CDR1 MDHEN and CDR2 SYDVKM. The CDR3 has 14 residues. V was shortened by 6 bases and J by 1 base, with 12 bases between the two germline ends. CDR3 coding DNA: TGTGCCAGCAGCCCAGGACTGAGGAACACTGAAGCTTTCTTT. Translating it yields CASSPGLRNTEAFF.

The chain employs TRBV5-1 and TRBJ1-2; 9 nucleotides match TRBD1. V shed 0 bases and J 7 bases; nucleotides not matched to a gene: 4. The CDR3 extends over 14 amino acids. Looked up from germline, CDR1 is SGHRS and CDR2 is YFSETQ. The CDR3 sequence: CASSLARDRAGYTF. CDR3 coding DNA: TGCGCCAGCAGCTTGGCCCGGGACAGGGCTGGCTACACCTTC. The full variable domain, with the rest looked up from reference TRBV5-1 and TRBJ1-2, is KAGVTQTPRYLIKTRGQQVTLSCSPISGHRSVSWYQQTPGQGLQFLFEYFSETQRNKGNFPGRFSGRQFSNSRSEMNVSTLELGDSALYLCASSLARDRAGYTFGSGTRLTVV.

V and J are TRBV20-1 and TRBJ2-7; tentatively, D is TRBD2 (7 bases). Trimming took off 5 bases at V and 7 bases at J, with 18 bases between the two ends. Germline assignment: CDR1 DFQATT and CDR2 SNEGSKA (reference sequence). The CDR3 runs to 13 residues. The CDR3 sequence is CSADLGGAGEQYF. CDR3 bases: TGCAGTGCTGATTTAGGGGGGGCTGGGGAGCAGTACTTC.

The rearrangement joins TRBV19 to TRBJ1-2, with D unresolved. V lost 3 bases to trimming and J lost 4 bases, with 12 bases between them. CDR1 is LNHDA and CDR2 is SQIVND in the germline V gene (reference sequence). CDR3 length: 14 amino acids. The CDR3 here is CASSIGFGFYGYTF. Written as DNA, the CDR3 is TGTGCCAGTAGTATCGGATTCGGGTTCTATGGCTACACCTTC.

The chain joins TRBV18 to TRBJ1-1; 7 bases map to TRBD1. J lost 5 bases, V lost 5 bases, and 14 bases had no gene match. This CDR3 is built from 16 residues. CDR1 is KGHSH, CDR2 LQKENI, per germline. The CDR3 loop reads CASSSIGQEGGTEAFF. The DNA of the CDR3 is TGTGCCAGCTCATCAATAGGACAGGAGGGAGGGACTGAAGCTTTCTTT.

The CDR3 DNA sequence: TGTGCCAGCAGCCGGGACCTAAGAAACACCATATATTTT. Translated: CASSRDLRNTIYF. V usage is TRBV7-2 and J usage is TRBJ1-3; D may be TRBD1 (5 bases). The V end was cut by 5 bases, the J end by 5 bases, with 10 bases between. This CDR3 is 13 amino acids long. Germline V lookup: CDR1 SGHTA, CDR2 FQGNSA.

V usage is TRBV5-1 and J usage is TRBJ2-7; TRBD2 matches at 9 bases. Trimming took 0 bases from V and 3 from J; bases not matched to a gene: 4. There are 15 residues in the CDR3. Germline lookup yields CDR1 SGHRS and CDR2 YFSETQ. The CDR3 reads CASSLDLAGSYEQYF. CDR3 sequence (DNA): TGCGCCAGCAGCTTGGATCTAGCGGGGAGCTACGAGCAGTACTTC.

The chain carries TRBV28 and TRBJ1-4, with D maybe TRBD1 (5 bases). The CDR3 has 15 residues. Germline CDR1 MDHEN, CDR2 SYDVKM. V lost 9 bases and J lost 5, with 19 bases in between. The CDR3 reads CASMSGGSVNEKLFF. CDR3 sequence (DNA): TGTGCCAGTATGTCTGGGGGTTCCGTCAATGAAAAACTGTTTTTT.

The rearrangement links TRBV24-1 to TRBJ2-2, with 9 bases identical to TRBD2. The CDR3 sequence is 18 residues long. Per the germline V gene, CDR1 is KGHDR and CDR2 is SFDVKD. After removal of 2 bases from V and 3 bases from J, the junction contained 9 bases not matched to a gene. In nucleotides, the CDR3 is TGTGCCACCAGTGATTCCTCAGGTAGCGGGGGAGACACCGGGGAGCTGTTTTTT. Encoded protein: CATSDSSGSGGDTGELFF.

This clonotype came up once. The chain couples TRBV20-1 to TRBJ2-1, with TRBD2 matching over 7 bases. Losses at the gene ends were 6 bases for V and 0 bases for J; bases not matched to a gene: 11. This CDR3 comprises 16 residues. CDR1 DFQATT and CDR2 SNEGSKA come from the germline V gene (reference sequence). The CDR3 spells CSAQRGTLSSYNEQFF. The CDR3 coding sequence is TGCAGTGCACAGCGGGGAACCTTAAGCTCCTACAATGAGCAGTTCTTC.

The chain recombines TRBV2 with TRBJ2-2; D is ambiguous. The V end was cut by 5 bases, the J end by 0 bases, with 4 bases between. CDR1 and CDR2 (germline): SNHLY, FYNNEI. This CDR3 spans 13 amino acids. CDR3 bases: TGTGCCAGCAGTCGTCCGAACACCGGGGAGCTGTTTTTT. It is translated as CASSRPNTGELFF.

V and J are TRBV29-1 and TRBJ1-2; D call uncertain. Trimming shortened V by 3 bases and J by 0 bases, and 2 bases separated the two germline ends. The CDR3 has 11 amino acids. Per germline, CDR1 SQVTM and CDR2 ANQGSEA. The CDR3 spells CSVETNYGYTF. As DNA, the CDR3 is TGCAGCGTTGAGACTAACTATGGCTACACCTTC.

V is TRBV29-1 and J is TRBJ1-3; TRBD1 aligns across 9 bases. Trimming removed 7 bases from V and 10 bases from J; junction bases left unmatched: 8. The CDR3 is made up of 12 amino acids. Germline CDR1 reads SQVTM; CDR2 reads ANQGSEA. CDR3: CSAWTGDLTIYF. The CDR3 nucleotides read TGCAGCGCTTGGACAGGGGACTTGACCATATATTTT.